This T cell receptor (beta chain) was retrieved from a study of monozygotic twins with inflammatory bowel disease. No DNA is given; TCRdb re-called the 5' RACE reads and lists each CDR3 protein once. Listed are some 150,000 distinct CDR3 sequences; more than 1% falls within the top ten. The CDR3 totals 15 residues. From germline, CDR1 is KGHDR and CDR2 SFDVKD. This TCR derives from a human donor with ulcerative colitis or Crohn's disease, or a healthy co-twin of an affected twin (not recorded which). Sequencing used blood. The V and J genes are TRBV24-1 and TRBJ2-7; the D gene TCRdb calls, TRBD1, cannot be checked with no DNA. CDR3 residues: CATSDWTGGSYEQYF.